This T cell receptor beta chain was documented in a study of blood T cell repertoires in COVID-19. The repertoire was sequenced with immunoSEQ multiplex PCR; TCRdb's copy has only in-frame clones and lacks some. Seen here are 340,000 or so clones, roughly 87% observed once, and the top ten hold 1%. V lost 6 bases, J lost 4 bases, and 19 bases lay in between. Germline V CDR1 and CDR2: SQVTM, ANQGSEA. This CDR3 is 14 amino acids long. The genes are TRBV29-1 and TRBJ2-7; TRBD1 might be the D (5 bases). Sequencing was done on a sample of peripheral blood. The receptor was isolated from a man in his fifties with active or convalescent COVID-19. This CDR3 is CSVTPSGKRYEQYF. As DNA, the CDR3 is TGCAGCGTGACTCCATCAGGGAAGAGATACGAGCAGTACTTC.